These T cell receptor beta chains were read from a single sample in a study of T-cell reconstitution after alpha-beta-depleted transplantation in children. From the PCR reads, TCRdb called clonotypes with MiXCR, one entry per CDR3 protein. The sample records 180,000 or so distinct CDR3 sequences, 6.3% being singletons. The sample consisted of PBMCs, taken before TCRalphabeta/CD19-depleted stem cell transplant. Receptor source: a girl less than two years old with combined immunodeficiency, due to receive a stem cell transplant. CDR3s include the opening cysteine and the closing phenylalanine or tryptophan. D genes are given only for firm matches. A row's size may be missing; if present it is once, few, many or a size class.

.	TRBV30	.	TRBJ2-1	CAWSLGSGDEQFF	TGTGCCTGGAGCCTAGGATCGGGCGATGAGCAGTTCTTC
.	TRBV4-1	many	TRBJ2-2	CASSQAAGGLVTGELFF	TGCGCCAGCAGCCAAGCCGCCGGGGGCTTGGTCACCGGGGAGCTGTTTTTT
.	TRBV12-3/TRBV12-4	many	TRBJ2-2	CASSLKGTHTGELFF	TGTGCCAGCAGTTTAAAGGGAACTCACACCGGGGAGCTGTTTTTT
TRBD2	TRBV7-2	many	TRBJ2-1	CASSLVTSGSNEQFF	TGTGCCAGCAGCTTAGTAACTAGCGGGAGCAATGAGCAGTTCTTC
.	TRBV7-9	few	TRBJ1-2	CASSSPDRELDPEGYTF	TGTGCCAGCAGCTCCCCGGACCGCGAACTGGACCCTGAGGGCTACACCTTC
.	TRBV29-1	many	TRBJ2-7	CSVVTQSYEQYF	TGCAGCGTTGTTACGCAGTCCTACGAGCAGTACTTC
.	TRBV12-3/TRBV12-4	many	TRBJ2-7	CASSFGGVAYEQYF	TGTGCCAGCAGTTTTGGGGGAGTGGCCTACGAGCAGTACTTC
.	TRBV12-3/TRBV12-4	many	TRBJ2-7	CASSRGTSYEQYF	TGTGCCAGCAGTAGGGGGACATCGTACGAGCAGTACTTC
.	TRBV29-1	many	TRBJ2-3	CSVVSPHYQGPDTQYF	TGCAGCGTTGTAAGTCCTCATTATCAGGGCCCAGATACGCAGTATTTT
TRBD2	TRBV7-3	.	TRBJ2-1	CASSRGLAGALNEQFF	TGTGCCAGCAGCCGGGGACTAGCGGGGGCTCTCAATGAGCAGTTCTTC
TRBD1	TRBV9	many	TRBJ2-3	CASSVDRGRSTDTQYF	TGTGCCAGCAGCGTAGATAGGGGGCGGTCCACAGATACGCAGTATTTT
.	TRBV12-3/TRBV12-4	many	TRBJ2-1	CASSLGSLGFF	TGTGCCAGCAGTCTCGGGTCTTTGGGGTTCTTC
TRBD2	TRBV20-1	many	TRBJ2-1	CSASRGLAAVGDDEFF	TGCAGTGCTAGCCGGGGACTAGCGGCCGTCGGCGATGATGAGTTCTTC
TRBD2	TRBV12-3/TRBV12-4	many	TRBJ2-3	CASSLALAGVGTDTQYF	TGTGCCAGCAGTTTGGCCTTAGCGGGAGTGGGCACAGATACGCAGTATTTT
.	TRBV9	many	TRBJ2-5	CASSVVVGQQETQYF	TGTGCCAGCAGCGTAGTAGTAGGACAGCAAGAGACCCAGTACTTC
.	TRBV2	few	TRBJ2-3	CASRPWDHNTQYF	TGTGCCAGCAGACCATGGGACCATAATACGCAGTATTTT
.	TRBV29-1	many	TRBJ1-1	CSVLVGSAFF	TGCAGCGTTTTAGTTGGGTCCGCTTTCTTT
.	TRBV12-3/TRBV12-4	many	TRBJ2-1	CASRPRTVGNEQFF	TGTGCCAGCAGACCTCGGACAGTCGGTAATGAGCAGTTCTTC
TRBD1	TRBV7-9	many	TRBJ1-2	CASSLGYSGQGRDGYTF	TGTGCCAGCAGCTTAGGGTATTCGGGACAGGGAAGAGATGGCTACACCTTC
TRBD1	TRBV18	many	TRBJ2-5	CASSPRQGRGETQYF	TGTGCCAGCTCACCACGACAGGGGAGAGGGGAGACCCAGTACTTC
.	TRBV12-3/TRBV12-4	few	TRBJ1-5	CASSFLGFNQPQHF	TGTGCCAGCAGTTTTTTGGGATTCAATCAGCCCCAGCATTTT
TRBD2	TRBV29-1	many	TRBJ2-1	CSGFSREGHLYGDNEQFF	TGCAGCGGGTTTTCGCGGGAGGGCCACTTGTACGGGGACAATGAGCAGTTCTTC
.	TRBV29-1	many	TRBJ1-1	CSVDEGLNRGEAFF	TGCAGCGTTGATGAGGGGCTTAACCGGGGTGAAGCTTTCTTT
.	TRBV3-1	many	TRBJ2-7	CASSQGSSYPYEQYF	TGTGCCAGCAGCCAAGGTAGCAGCTACCCTTACGAGCAGTACTTC
TRBD2	TRBV28	many	TRBJ2-7	CASTPLADSYEQYF	TGTGCCAGCACTCCACTAGCGGACTCCTACGAGCAGTACTTC
.	TRBV7-9	many	TRBJ2-7	CASSRDGSSYEQYF	TGTGCCAGCAGCAGGGACGGAAGCTCCTACGAGCAGTACTTC
TRBD1	TRBV28	few	TRBJ1-2	CASSLTSTGAGLYGYTF	TGTGCCAGCAGCCTAACTTCGACAGGGGCGGGACTCTATGGCTACACCTTC
.	TRBV28	many	TRBJ2-5	CASSPTGKVRETQYF	TGTGCCAGCAGCCCGACAGGAAAAGTGCGGGAGACCCAGTACTTC
.	TRBV28	many	TRBJ1-1	CASSFLIPSGWTEAFF	TGTGCCAGCAGTTTTTTAATCCCTTCAGGGTGGACTGAAGCTTTCTTT
TRBD1	TRBV6-9	.	TRBJ2-1	CASSNRDRGDRSSYNEQFF	TGTGCCAGCAGTAACCGGGACAGGGGGGATCGGAGCTCCTACAATGAGCAGTTCTTC
.	TRBV7-9	many	TRBJ2-5	CASSSKQGKETQYF	TGTGCCAGCAGCTCCAAACAGGGAAAAGAGACCCAGTACTTC
.	TRBV4-1	.	TRBJ2-7	CASSQEGQGYEQYF	TGCGCCAGCAGCCAAGAAGGGCAGGGGTACGAGCAGTACTTC
.	TRBV9	many	TRBJ2-1	CASSVEGDLYNEQFF	TGTGCCAGCAGCGTAGAAGGGGACCTTTACAATGAGCAGTTCTTC
.	TRBV3-1	many	TRBJ2-7	CASSQDTRQASYEQYF	TGTGCCAGCAGCCAAGATACCCGACAGGCATCCTACGAGCAGTACTTC
TRBD2	TRBV4-1	many	TRBJ2-1	CASSQDGSGRTYNEQFF	TGCGCCAGCAGCCAAGATGGAAGCGGGAGAACCTACAATGAGCAGTTCTTC
.	TRBV3-1	many	TRBJ1-1	CASSLQGSNTEAFF	TGTGCCAGCAGCCTCCAGGGTTCGAACACTGAAGCTTTCTTT
.	TRBV7-9	few	TRBJ1-1	CASRPRQSGTGTEAFF	TGTGCCAGCAGGCCTAGACAGTCGGGGACGGGCACTGAAGCTTTCTTT
.	TRBV6-2/TRBV6-3	many	TRBJ2-1	CASSPRDTYNEQFF	TGTGCCAGCAGTCCCCGGGACACCTACAATGAGCAGTTCTTC
.	TRBV4-2	.	TRBJ2-3	CASGPEPPRLGTDTQYF	TGTGCCAGCGGCCCCGAGCCTCCCCGTCTCGGAACAGATACGCAGTATTTT
TRBD2	TRBV9	few	TRBJ2-1	CASSFRTSGARNEQFF	TGTGCCAGCAGCTTCCGGACTAGCGGGGCCCGAAATGAGCAGTTCTTC
.	TRBV4-1	many	TRBJ2-7	CASSQAADEQYF	TGCGCCAGCAGCCAAGCGGCGGACGAGCAGTACTTC
.	TRBV12-5	few	TRBJ2-3	CASGFGPLTDTQYF	TGTGCTAGTGGTTTCGGGCCACTCACAGATACGCAGTATTTT
.	TRBV5-1	many	TRBJ2-3	CASSLSRAGADTQYF	TGCGCCAGCAGCTTGAGCCGGGCAGGGGCAGATACGCAGTATTTT
.	TRBV2	many	TRBJ2-7	CASSFDTGTYEQYF	TGTGCCAGCAGTTTTGACACAGGTACCTACGAGCAGTACTTC
.	TRBV10-3	many	TRBJ2-7	CAISGSNYEQYF	TGTGCCATCAGTGGATCCAACTACGAGCAGTACTTC
.	TRBV10-3	many	TRBJ2-1	CATRRGAGLYNEQFF	TGTGCCACCCGAAGGGGGGCGGGGTTGTACAATGAGCAGTTCTTC
TRBD1	TRBV20-1	many	TRBJ2-2	CSARDWTGPTGELFF	TGCAGTGCTAGAGATTGGACAGGGCCCACCGGGGAGCTGTTTTTT
.	TRBV7-9	many	TRBJ2-5	CASSPGTSGTQYF	TGTGCCAGCAGCCCAGGGACCTCCGGGACCCAGTACTTC
.	TRBV6-5	.	TRBJ1-1	CASSYFTGDTEAFF	TGTGCCAGCAGTTACTTTACGGGGGACACTGAAGCTTTCTTT
TRBD1	TRBV9	many	TRBJ2-5	CASSSRGREETQYF	TGTGCCAGCAGCTCGAGGGGGCGCGAAGAGACCCAGTACTTC
.	TRBV9	few	TRBJ2-7	CASSAGATADYEQYF	TGTGCCAGCAGCGCCGGCGCGACAGCTGACTACGAGCAGTACTTC
TRBD2	TRBV4-1	many	TRBJ2-1	CASSQGFTSGSRGEQFF	TGCGCCAGCAGCCAAGGATTCACTAGCGGGAGTAGGGGTGAGCAGTTCTTC
TRBD2	TRBV4-1	many	TRBJ2-7	CASSISGVAGSYEQYF	TGCGCCAGCAGTATATCCGGGGTAGCGGGATCCTACGAGCAGTACTTC
.	TRBV24-1	many	TRBJ1-6	CATSAEGGQYSPLHF	TGTGCCACCAGTGCGGAGGGGGGTCAGTATTCACCCCTCCACTTT
TRBD2	TRBV2	few	TRBJ2-7	CASRGRSGDSYEQYF	TGTGCCAGCAGGGGGCGTAGCGGGGACTCCTACGAGCAGTACTTC
.	TRBV6-5	many	TRBJ2-1	CASSYRVYNEQFF	TGTGCCAGCAGTTACCGGGTTTACAATGAGCAGTTCTTC
TRBD2	TRBV3-1	few	TRBJ2-1	CASSQDSGGNEQFF	TGTGCCAGCAGCCAAGATTCGGGAGGCAATGAGCAGTTCTTC
TRBD2	TRBV28	many	TRBJ2-3	CASSLWAGTSGSTDTQYF	TGTGCCAGCAGTTTATGGGCCGGGACTAGCGGGTCCACAGATACGCAGTATTTT
.	TRBV20-1	many	TRBJ1-4	CSARLGWDEKLFF	TGCAGTGCTAGACTTGGGTGGGATGAAAAACTGTTTTTT
.	TRBV21-1	many	TRBJ2-6	CASSKVATAPISGANVLTF	TGTGCCAGCAGCAAAGTCGCGACTGCACCGATCTCTGGGGCCAACGTCCTGACTTTC